Below are 27 T cell receptor beta chains sequenced from a single sample in a study of blood T cell repertoires in COVID-19. TCRdb's table, derived via immunoSEQ multiplex PCR, lists solely in-frame clones and lacks some. This table has a few hundred thousand clones, over 75% appearing once. Sequencing was performed on PBMCs or T cells enriched from blood (not recorded which). These receptors came from a man aged 30 to 45 who had recovered from COVID-19.

Only one count was recorded for this clone. V gene TRBV7-9 combines with J gene TRBJ2-7, with a weak D call TRBD2 (5 bases). V lost 1 base and J lost 0, with 7 bases in between. The germline CDR1 and CDR2 sequences are SEHNR and FQNEAQ (reference sequence). CDR3 length: 14 amino acids. CDR3 sequence reads: CASSLEGSSYEQYF. CDR3 nucleotide sequence: TGTGCCAGCAGCTTAGAAGGGAGCTCCTACGAGCAGTACTTC.

The V call is TRBV11-2, the J call TRBJ1-6; D might be TRBD1 (6 bases). The CDR3 is made up of 16 amino acids. CDR1 SGHAT and CDR2 FQNNGV come from the germline V gene. Trimming stripped 4 bases from V and 9 bases from J, with 19 bases between. CDR3 DNA: TGTGCCAGCAGCTCCCACGTCGGGGGGCGCGGTTCACCCCTCCACTTT. Its protein is CASSSHVGGRGSPLHF.

The chain combines TRBV7-2 with TRBJ1-4; D call uncertain. This CDR3 comprises 16 residues. Germline lookup yields CDR1 SGHTA and CDR2 FQGNSA. The V end was cut by 1 base, the J end by 4 bases, with 13 bases between. Written as DNA, the CDR3 is TGTGCCAGCAGCTTAGTGGGAGCAGGCAATAATGAAAAACTGTTTTTT. This codes for CASSLVGAGNNEKLFF.

The J gene is TRBJ1-5, the V gene TRBV6-2 or TRBV6-3, with a tentative D call TRBD1 (6 bases). CDR3 size: 16 residues. Germline-derived CDR1 and CDR2 are MNHEY and SVGEGT. V was cut by 5 bases and J by 0 bases, with 14 bases left in between. This chain's CDR3 is CASSVRQAYSNQPQHF. The CDR3 DNA follows: TGTGCCAGCAGTGTTCGACAGGCGTATAGCAATCAGCCCCAGCATTTT.

The J gene is TRBJ2-1, the V gene TRBV11-2, with 7 bases matching TRBD2. V shed 7 bases, J shed 8 bases, and the junction held 14 bases outside the gene matches. CDR1 SGHAT and CDR2 FQNNGV come from the germline V gene. This CDR3 has 15 amino acids. CDR3 in amino acids: CASNRAGPSDDEQFF. The CDR3 region has the DNA TGTGCCAGCAACAGAGCGGGGCCATCAGACGATGAGCAGTTCTTC.

V is TRBV10-2 and J is TRBJ2-7, with TRBD2 matching 9 bases. V lost 2 bases to trimming and J lost 1 base; unmatched junction nucleotides: 6. CDR3 size: 16 residues. In germline, CDR1 is WSHSY, CDR2 SAAADI. CDR3 sequence: CASSEHFSGGSYEQYF. For the CDR3, the DNA is TGCGCCAGCAGTGAGCATTTTAGCGGGGGATCCTACGAGCAGTACTTC.

The chain is built from TRBV15 and TRBJ1-4, with 9 bases lining up with TRBD1. The V gene's germline CDR1 is LNHNV and CDR2 YYDKDF (reference sequence). The CDR3 consists of 21 residues. J was trimmed by 7 bases and V by 3 bases; bases with no gene match: 24. CDR3 in amino acids: CATSSGGQMSTGTGYPEKLFF. DNA for the CDR3: TGTGCCACCAGCAGTGGGGGTCAGATGTCGACCGGGACAGGGTATCCTGAAAAACTGTTTTTT.

The J gene is TRBJ2-3, the V gene TRBV9; 9 positions agree with TRBD2. CDR3 size: 17 residues. V dropped 2 bases and J dropped 0; count of bases not matched to a gene: 7. Germline CDR1 is SGDLS and CDR2 is YYNGEE. The CDR3: CASSVSNSGGSTDTQYF. The DNA of the CDR3 is TGTGCCAGCAGCGTCTCAAATAGCGGGGGAAGCACAGATACGCAGTATTTT.

This clone came up a few times. The V gene is TRBV7-9, the J gene TRBJ1-2; 9 nucleotides align to TRBD1. CDR1 and CDR2 from the germline V gene are SEHNR and FQNEAQ (reference sequence). The length of the CDR3 is 16 residues. Trimming at V came to 6 bases and at J to 2 bases, leaving 10 bases not matched to a gene. This chain's CDR3 is CASRLTGGATNYGYTF. The CDR3 region has the DNA TGTGCCAGCAGGTTAACAGGGGGCGCGACCAACTATGGCTACACCTTC. Supplemented by reference TRBV7-9 and TRBJ1-2, the full variable domain reads DTGVSQNPRHKITKRGQNVTFRCDPISEHNRLYWYRQTLGQGPEFLTYFQNEAQLEKSRLLSDRFSAERPKGSFSTLEIQRTEQGDSAMYLCASRLTGGATNYGYTFGSGTRLTVV.

This clone was detected once. The chain recombines TRBV29-1 with TRBJ1-2; 7 bases align to TRBD1. The ends lost 4 bases at V and 1 base at J; junction bases unmatched: 6. Germline V gene sequence: CDR1 SQVTM, CDR2 ANQGSEA. The CDR3 is made up of 14 amino acids. The CDR3 reads CSVGDRNFNYGYTF. The CDR3, as DNA: TGCAGCGTTGGGGACAGAAACTTTAACTATGGCTACACCTTC.

The gene calls are TRBV29-1 and TRBJ2-7; no clear D. The CDR3 runs 10 residues. Looked up from germline, CDR1 is SQVTM and CDR2 is ANQGSEA. Written as DNA, the CDR3 is TGCAGACCCTTTACATACGAGCAGTACTTC. Amino acids: CRPFTYEQYF.

The chain has TRBV15 and TRBJ2-7; tentatively, D is TRBD1 (7 bases). Germline lookup yields CDR1 LNHNV and CDR2 YYDKDF (reference sequence). Trimming shortened V by 1 base and J by 2 bases, and 15 bases separated the two germline ends. This CDR3 is 16 amino acids long. In nucleotides, the CDR3 is TGTGCCACCAGCAGAGGAGGGCAGGGGGAGGCCTACGAGCAGTACTTC. This translates into CATSRGGQGEAYEQYF.

The sample holds one count of this clone. The chain links TRBV5-1 to TRBJ2-7; 12 bases are a match to TRBD2. Per the germline V gene, CDR1 is SGHRS and CDR2 is YFSETQ. CDR3 length: 18 amino acids. J lost 0 bases, V lost 1 base, and 8 bases had no gene match. The CDR3 DNA reads TGCGCCAGCAGCTTGTATATGACTAGCGGGGGAAGCTCCTACGAGCAGTACTTC. Translating gives CASSLYMTSGGSSYEQYF.

The chain employs TRBV7-8 and TRBJ2-1; 12 nucleotides align to TRBD2. The CDR3 covers 16 residues. Germline V gene data show CDR1 as SGHVS and CDR2 as FQNEAQ. V lost 5 bases, J lost 5 bases, and 7 bases stayed unmatched. This CDR3 reads CASSSELAGGNNEQFF. The CDR3 coding sequence is TGTGCCAGCAGCAGCGAACTAGCGGGGGGTAACAATGAGCAGTTCTTC.

The gene calls are TRBV6-5 and TRBJ2-4, with D hard to call. Germline loops: CDR1 MNHEY, CDR2 SVGAGI. The germline V and J ends were trimmed by 6 bases and 3 bases, with 9 bases remaining between them. This CDR3 has 13 amino acids. CDR3: CASSPSLKNIQYF. The CDR3 nucleotides read TGTGCCAGCAGCCCAAGCCTCAAAAACATTCAGTACTTC.

This clone has only a few counts. The V call is TRBV27, the J call TRBJ1-1; no clear D. The CDR3 is 13 residues long. Trimming took off 1 base at V and 0 bases at J, with 3 bases between the two ends. Germline CDR1 and CDR2: MNHEY and SMNVEV (reference sequence). This chain's CDR3 is CASSLLVNTEAFF. The CDR3 bases are TGTGCCAGCAGTTTATTAGTGAACACTGAAGCTTTCTTT.

This clone showed up just once. The chain uses TRBV24-1 and TRBJ2-2; TRBD2 matches at 8 bases. The CDR3 runs to 16 residues. After removal of 6 bases from V and 5 bases from J, the junction contained 10 bases not matched to a gene. Germline V lookup: CDR1 KGHDR, CDR2 SFDVKD. This chain's CDR3 is CATSTGTPGGTGELFF. The CDR3 bases are TGTGCCACCAGTACCGGGACCCCGGGAGGGACCGGGGAGCTGTTTTTT.

This chain links TRBV30 with TRBJ1-1; 9 bases map to TRBD1. CDR3 length equals 13 residues. V shed 3 bases and J 7 bases; nucleotides not matched to a gene: 6. The germline V gene has CDR1 GTSNPN and CDR2 SVGIG (reference sequence). The CDR3 DNA sequence: TGTGCCTGGAGGTTGGGACAGGGCCGTGAAGCTTTCTTT. Translating it yields CAWRLGQGREAFF.

This chain links TRBV6-5 with TRBJ1-5; 7 nucleotides line up with TRBD1. V shed 6 bases, J shed 3 bases, and the junction held 8 bases outside the gene matches. The CDR3 runs 15 residues. In germline, CDR1 is MNHEY, CDR2 SVGAGI. CDR3 residues: CASRPGTDFNQPQHF. The DNA for the CDR3 is TGTGCCAGCAGACCTGGGACAGACTTCAATCAGCCCCAGCATTTT.

The rearrangement uses TRBV6-2 or TRBV6-3 and TRBJ1-1; D perhaps matches TRBD1 (6 bases). V was clipped by 4 bases and J by 11 bases, with 23 bases between them. CDR1 MNHEY and CDR2 SVGEGT come from the germline V gene. The CDR3 runs 15 residues. This chain's CDR3 is CASSSLITGSLDAFF. The CDR3 DNA sequence: TGTGCCAGCAGTTCCCTGATCACAGGGTCCCTGGACGCTTTCTTT.

This clone was seen once. V usage is TRBV5-4 and J usage is TRBJ2-3; TRBD1 agrees at 9 bases. The trim removed 0 bases at V and 6 bases at J, leaving 8 bases unmatched. The CDR3 sequence is 16 residues long. CDR1 SGHNT and CDR2 YYREEE come from the germline V gene (reference sequence). CDR3 nucleotides: TGTGCCAGCAGCTTGGCCGCGACAGGGGGGTTGGATACGCAGTATTTT. Amino acid sequence: CASSLAATGGLDTQYF.

The V gene is TRBV19, the J gene TRBJ2-4; 15 bases match TRBD2. With 1 base clipped from V and 6 bases from J, the junction kept 7 bases outside the gene matches. This CDR3 is built from 18 residues. Germline values: CDR1 LNHDA, CDR2 SQIVND (reference sequence). The CDR3 bases are TGTGCCAGTAGTATAGGGACTAGCGGGGGGGCCGCGATAAACATTCAGTACTTC. Its translation: CASSIGTSGGAAINIQYF.

The chain combines TRBV11-2 with TRBJ1-1, with D possibly TRBD1 on 5 matching bases. The CDR3 runs 13 residues. Trimming removed 1 base from V and 6 bases from J, with 9 bases in between. Germline values: CDR1 SGHAT, CDR2 FQNNGV. The CDR3 nucleotides read TGTGCCAGCAGCTTAGCAGGGAGGGCTGAAGCTTTCTTT. Translated, it gives CASSLAGRAEAFF.

The V and J genes are TRBV7-7 and TRBJ2-5; no reliable D call. V was cut by 1 base and J by 5 bases, with 8 bases left in between. The CDR3 totals 13 residues. Germline values: CDR1 SSHAT, CDR2 FNYEAQ (reference sequence). CDR3 DNA sequence: TGTGCCAGCAGCTTAGAACTCTTGGAGACCCAGTACTTC. Translating gives CASSLELLETQYF.

Written as DNA, the CDR3 is TGTGCCAGCTCACTTTCTACGGTTAGCTATGGCTACACCTTC. Translated, it gives CASSLSTVSYGYTF. The V call is TRBV18, the J call TRBJ1-2; D is undetermined. This CDR3 region has 14 residues. V shed 4 bases and J shed 4 bases, with 13 bases lying between them. The germline V gene encodes CDR1 KGHSH and CDR2 LQKENI.

The chain is built from TRBV18 and TRBJ1-1; 9 bases align to TRBD1. Germline loops: CDR1 KGHSH, CDR2 LQKENI. This CDR3 has 13 amino acids. V was clipped by 2 bases and J by 6 bases; unmatched bases: 1. Here the CDR3 reads CASSPDRGSEAFF. CDR3 in DNA: TGTGCCAGCTCACCAGACAGGGGGTCTGAAGCTTTCTTT.

A single count supports this clone. The V gene is TRBV19, the J gene TRBJ1-2, with D possibly matching TRBD1 (5 bases). This CDR3 spans 12 amino acids. V was cut by 10 bases and J by 8 bases, with 17 bases left in between. Germline CDR1 reads LNHDA; CDR2 reads SQIVND (reference sequence). The DNA for the CDR3 is TGTGCCACCAAAAGGGGAATCGAAGGCTACACCTTC. This codes for CATKRGIEGYTF.